The 2 T cell receptor beta chains reported below all come from one sample, sequenced in a study of Ad26.COV2.S vaccination and SARS-CoV-2 variants. Clones were read by immunoSEQ multiplex PCR, and TCRdb kept only the in-frame ones, dropping some. The repertoire holds fewer than 800,000 clones, approximately 88% seen once, with about 1.5% in the top ten. As to treatment: around 19 received Ad26.COV2.S at low or high dose, single or two shots; about 5 received placebo; per-sample allocation not given. The samples were gathered on day 63 after the first injection of vaccine or placebo. Material: peripheral blood, obtained in a trial of Ad26.COV2.S vaccine versus placebo. All receptors come from a person between 18 and 60 years old who received the Ad26.COV2.S COVID-19 vaccine or a placebo.

The chain links TRBV19 to TRBJ2-1; D uncertain. Trimming removed 7 bases at V and 6 bases at J, with 19 bases between. The CDR3 extends over 15 amino acids. Germline CDR1 LNHDA, CDR2 SQIVND (reference sequence). The CDR3 DNA reads as TGTGCCAGTAAGTATCGGCGCGGCGGATCCAATGAGCAGTTCTTC. Protein sequence: CASKYRRGGSNEQFF.

The gene calls are TRBV5-1 and TRBJ2-3; 13 positions match TRBD2. V shed 4 bases and J 1 base; nucleotides not matched to a gene: 9. This CDR3 spans 18 amino acids. Germline V CDR1 and CDR2: SGHRS, YFSETQ. CDR3 protein: CASSRGLAGDFGTDTQYF. In DNA, the CDR3 is TGCGCCAGCAGCCGCGGACTAGCGGGAGACTTTGGCACAGATACGCAGTATTTT.